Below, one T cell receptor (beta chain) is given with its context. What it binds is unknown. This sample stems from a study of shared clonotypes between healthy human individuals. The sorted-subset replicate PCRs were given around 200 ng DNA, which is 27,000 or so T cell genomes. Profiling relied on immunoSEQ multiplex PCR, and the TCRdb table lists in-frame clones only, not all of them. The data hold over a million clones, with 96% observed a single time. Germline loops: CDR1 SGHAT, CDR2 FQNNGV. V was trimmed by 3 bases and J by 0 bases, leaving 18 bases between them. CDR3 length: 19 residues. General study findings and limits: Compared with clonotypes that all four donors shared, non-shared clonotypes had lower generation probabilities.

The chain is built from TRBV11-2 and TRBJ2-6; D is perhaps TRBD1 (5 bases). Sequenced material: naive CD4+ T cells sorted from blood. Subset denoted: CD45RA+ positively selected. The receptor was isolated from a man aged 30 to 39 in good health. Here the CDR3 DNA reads TGTGCCAGCAGCTTTGTAAGGGCAGGGAAAGCCTCTGGGGCCAACGTCCTGACTTTC. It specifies CASSFVRAGKASGANVLTF.